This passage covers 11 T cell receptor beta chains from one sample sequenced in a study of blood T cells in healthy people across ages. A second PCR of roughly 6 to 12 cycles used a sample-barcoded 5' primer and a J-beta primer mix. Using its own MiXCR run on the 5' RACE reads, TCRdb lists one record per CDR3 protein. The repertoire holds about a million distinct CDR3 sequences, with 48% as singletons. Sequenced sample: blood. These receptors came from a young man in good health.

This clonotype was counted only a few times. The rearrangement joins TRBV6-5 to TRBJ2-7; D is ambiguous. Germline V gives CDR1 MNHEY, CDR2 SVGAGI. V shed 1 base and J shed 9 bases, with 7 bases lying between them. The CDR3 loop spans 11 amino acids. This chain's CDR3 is CASSYFDVQYF. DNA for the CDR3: TGTGCCAGCAGTTACTTTGACGTGCAGTACTTC.

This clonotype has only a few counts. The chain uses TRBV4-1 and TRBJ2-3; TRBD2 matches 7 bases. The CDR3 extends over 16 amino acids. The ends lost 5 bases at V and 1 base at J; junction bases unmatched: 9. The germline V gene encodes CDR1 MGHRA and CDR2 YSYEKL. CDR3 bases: TGCGCCAGCAGCTTTATCCTAGCGGTGGGCACAGATACGCAGTATTTT. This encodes CASSFILAVGTDTQYF.

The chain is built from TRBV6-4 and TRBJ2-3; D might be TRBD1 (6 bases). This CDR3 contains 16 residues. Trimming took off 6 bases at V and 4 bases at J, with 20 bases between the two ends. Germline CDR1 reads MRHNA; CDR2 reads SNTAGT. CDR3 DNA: TGTGCCAGCAGCCACTTACAGGGAGAGGCCCCAGATACGCAGTATTTT. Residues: CASSHLQGEAPDTQYF.

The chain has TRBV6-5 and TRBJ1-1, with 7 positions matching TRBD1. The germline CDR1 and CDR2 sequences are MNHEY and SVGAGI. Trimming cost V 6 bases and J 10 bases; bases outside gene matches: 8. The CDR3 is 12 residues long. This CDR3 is CASSAQGRGAFF. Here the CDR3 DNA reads TGTGCCAGCAGCGCACAGGGGCGGGGAGCTTTCTTT.

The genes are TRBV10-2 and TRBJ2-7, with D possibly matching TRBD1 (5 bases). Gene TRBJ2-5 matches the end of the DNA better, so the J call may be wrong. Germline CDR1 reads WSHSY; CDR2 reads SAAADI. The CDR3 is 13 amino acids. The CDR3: CASSGQNELTQYF. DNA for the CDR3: TGCGCCAGCAGTGGACAGAACGAATTGACCCAGTACTTC.

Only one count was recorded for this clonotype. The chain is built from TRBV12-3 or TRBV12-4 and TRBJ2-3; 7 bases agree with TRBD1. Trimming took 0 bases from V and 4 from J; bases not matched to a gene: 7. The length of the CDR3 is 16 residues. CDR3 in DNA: TGTGCCAGCAGTTTAGCCTGGACAGGAGACGCAGATACGCAGTATTTT. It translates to CASSLAWTGDADTQYF.

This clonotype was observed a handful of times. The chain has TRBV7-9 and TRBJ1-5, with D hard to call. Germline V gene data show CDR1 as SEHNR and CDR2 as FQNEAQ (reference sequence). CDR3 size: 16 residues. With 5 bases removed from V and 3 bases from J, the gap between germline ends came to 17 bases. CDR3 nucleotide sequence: TGTGCCAGCAGCCCAGATGGGCAGCTAGTCAATCAGCCCCAGCATTTT. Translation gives CASSPDGQLVNQPQHF.

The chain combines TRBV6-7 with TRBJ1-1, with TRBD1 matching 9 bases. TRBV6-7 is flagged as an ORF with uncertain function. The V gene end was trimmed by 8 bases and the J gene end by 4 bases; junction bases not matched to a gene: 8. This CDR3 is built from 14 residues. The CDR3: CASPGADRGTEAFF. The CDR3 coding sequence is TGTGCCAGCCCCGGGGCGGACAGGGGCACTGAAGCTTTCTTT.

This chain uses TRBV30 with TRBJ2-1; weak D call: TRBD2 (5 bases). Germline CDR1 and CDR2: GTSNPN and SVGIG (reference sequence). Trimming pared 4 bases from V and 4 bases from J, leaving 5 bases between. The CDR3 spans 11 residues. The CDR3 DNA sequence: TGTGCCTGGACGGGGTACAATGAGCAGTTCTTC. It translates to CAWTGYNEQFF.

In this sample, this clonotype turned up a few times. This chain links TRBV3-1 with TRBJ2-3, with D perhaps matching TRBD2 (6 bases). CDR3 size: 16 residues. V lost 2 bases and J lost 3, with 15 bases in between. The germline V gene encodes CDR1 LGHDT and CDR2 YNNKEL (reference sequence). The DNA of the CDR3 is TGTGCCAGCAGCCAATCCGGGACTTTGATTACAGATACGCAGTATTTT. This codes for CASSQSGTLITDTQYF.

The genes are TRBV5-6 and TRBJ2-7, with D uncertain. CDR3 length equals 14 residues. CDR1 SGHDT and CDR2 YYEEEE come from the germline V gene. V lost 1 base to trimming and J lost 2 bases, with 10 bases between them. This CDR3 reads CASSLKSAAYEQYF. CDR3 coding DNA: TGTGCCAGCAGCTTGAAATCGGCGGCCTACGAGCAGTACTTC.